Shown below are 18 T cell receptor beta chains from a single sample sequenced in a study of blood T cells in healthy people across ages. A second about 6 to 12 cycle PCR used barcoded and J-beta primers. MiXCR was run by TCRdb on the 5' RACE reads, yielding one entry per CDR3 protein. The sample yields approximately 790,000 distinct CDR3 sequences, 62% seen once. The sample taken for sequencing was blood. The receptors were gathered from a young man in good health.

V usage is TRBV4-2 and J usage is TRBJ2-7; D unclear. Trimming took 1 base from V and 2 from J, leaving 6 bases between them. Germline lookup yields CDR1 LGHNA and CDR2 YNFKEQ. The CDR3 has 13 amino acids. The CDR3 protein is CASSQGSPYEQYF. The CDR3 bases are TGTGCCAGCAGCCAAGGGAGCCCCTACGAGCAGTACTTC.

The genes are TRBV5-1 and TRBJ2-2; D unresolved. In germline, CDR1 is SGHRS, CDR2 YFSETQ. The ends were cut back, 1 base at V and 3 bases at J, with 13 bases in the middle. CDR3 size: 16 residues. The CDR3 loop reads CASSLFSVGDTGELFF. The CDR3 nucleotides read TGCGCCAGCAGCTTGTTCTCGGTGGGCGACACCGGGGAGCTGTTTTTT.

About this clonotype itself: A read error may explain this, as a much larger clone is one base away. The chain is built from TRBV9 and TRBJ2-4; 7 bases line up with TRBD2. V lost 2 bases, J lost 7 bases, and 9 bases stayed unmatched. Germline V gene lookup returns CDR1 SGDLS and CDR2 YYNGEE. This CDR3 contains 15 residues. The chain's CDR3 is CASSVSAYGGNIQYF. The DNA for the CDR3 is TGTGCCAGCAGCGTCTCTGCCTACGGGGGGAACATTCAGTACTTC.

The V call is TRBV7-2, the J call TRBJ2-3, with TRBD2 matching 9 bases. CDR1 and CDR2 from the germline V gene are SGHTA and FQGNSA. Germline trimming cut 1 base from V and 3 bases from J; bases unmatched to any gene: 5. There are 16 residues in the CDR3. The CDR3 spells CTSSLGLLAGTDTQYF. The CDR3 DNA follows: TGTACCAGCAGCTTAGGTCTACTAGCGGGTACAGATACGCAGTATTTT.

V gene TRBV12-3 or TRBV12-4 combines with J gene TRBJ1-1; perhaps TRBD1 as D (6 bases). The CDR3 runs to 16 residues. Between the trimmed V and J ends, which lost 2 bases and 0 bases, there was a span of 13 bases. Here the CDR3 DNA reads TGTGCCAGCAGTTTACTACATGACAGGATGAACACTGAAGCTTTCTTT. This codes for CASSLLHDRMNTEAFF.

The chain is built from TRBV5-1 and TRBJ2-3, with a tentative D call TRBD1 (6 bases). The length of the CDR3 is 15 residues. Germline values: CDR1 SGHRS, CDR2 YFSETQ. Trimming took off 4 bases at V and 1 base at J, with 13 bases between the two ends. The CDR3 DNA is TGCGCCAGCAGCGTGGACAGTCTCCGCACAGATACGCAGTATTTT. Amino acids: CASSVDSLRTDTQYF. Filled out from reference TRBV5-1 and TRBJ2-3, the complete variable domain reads KAGVTQTPRYLIKTRGQQVTLSCSPISGHRSVSWYQQTPGQGLQFLFEYFSETQRNKGNFPGRFSGRQFSNSRSEMNVSTLELGDSALYLCASSVDSLRTDTQYFGPGTRLTVL.

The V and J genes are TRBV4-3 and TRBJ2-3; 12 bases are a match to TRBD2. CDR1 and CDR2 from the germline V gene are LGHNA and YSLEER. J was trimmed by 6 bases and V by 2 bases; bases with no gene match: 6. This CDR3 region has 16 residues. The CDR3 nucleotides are TGCGCCAGCAGCCAACGACTAGCGGGGGATATTGATACGCAGTATTTT. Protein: CASSQRLAGDIDTQYF.

This CDR3 reads CASSKGLAGGLPYEQYF. DNA of the CDR3: TGCGCCAGCAGCAAGGGACTAGCGGGGGGGCTTCCCTACGAGCAGTACTTC. This chain uses TRBV5-1 with TRBJ2-7, with 16 bases matching TRBD2. CDR3 length equals 17 residues. Trimming cost V 4 bases and J 2 bases; bases outside gene matches: 6. The germline CDR1 and CDR2 sequences are SGHRS and YFSETQ.

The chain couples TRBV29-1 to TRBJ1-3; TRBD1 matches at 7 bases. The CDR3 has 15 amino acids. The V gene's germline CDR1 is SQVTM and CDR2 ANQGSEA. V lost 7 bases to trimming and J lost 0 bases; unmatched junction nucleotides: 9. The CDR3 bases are TGCAGCGCATTGGGACAGCCCAGCTCTGGAAACACCATATATTTT. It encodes CSALGQPSSGNTIYF. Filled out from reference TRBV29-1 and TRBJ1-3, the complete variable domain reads SAVISQKPSRDICQRGTSLTIQCQVDSQVTMMFWYRQQPGQSLTLIATANQGSEATYESGFVIDKFPISRPNLTFSTLTVSNMSPEDSSIYLCSALGQPSSGNTIYFGEGSWLTVV.

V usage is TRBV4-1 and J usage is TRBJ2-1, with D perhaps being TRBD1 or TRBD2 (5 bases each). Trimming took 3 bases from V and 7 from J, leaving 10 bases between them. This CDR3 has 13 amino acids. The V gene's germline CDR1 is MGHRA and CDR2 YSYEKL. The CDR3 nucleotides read TGCGCCAGCAGCCACCGGGGCAGGAATGAGCAGTTCTTC. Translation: CASSHRGRNEQFF.

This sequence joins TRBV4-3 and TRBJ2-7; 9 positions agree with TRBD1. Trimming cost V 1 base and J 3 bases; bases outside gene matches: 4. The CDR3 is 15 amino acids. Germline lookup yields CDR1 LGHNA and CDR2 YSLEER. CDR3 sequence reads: CASSQGTGENYEQYF. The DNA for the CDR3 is TGCGCCAGCAGCCAAGGGACAGGGGAGAACTACGAGCAGTACTTC.

DNA of the CDR3: TGTGCCAGCAGTACAGGGTACGGCTACAATGAGCAGTTCTTC. Translation gives CASSTGYGYNEQFF. The chain uses TRBV9 and TRBJ2-1, with a possible D match to TRBD1 (6 bases). Germline CDR1 SGDLS, CDR2 YYNGEE. The CDR3 is 14 amino acids. V dropped 5 bases and J dropped 3 bases, with 12 bases sitting between them.

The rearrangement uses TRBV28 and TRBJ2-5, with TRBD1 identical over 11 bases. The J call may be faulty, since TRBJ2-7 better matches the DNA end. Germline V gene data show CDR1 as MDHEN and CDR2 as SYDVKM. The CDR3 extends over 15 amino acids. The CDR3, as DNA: TGTGCCAGCAGCCACACCGGGACAGGGGGGTACGAGCAGTACTTC. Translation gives CASSHTGTGGYEQYF.

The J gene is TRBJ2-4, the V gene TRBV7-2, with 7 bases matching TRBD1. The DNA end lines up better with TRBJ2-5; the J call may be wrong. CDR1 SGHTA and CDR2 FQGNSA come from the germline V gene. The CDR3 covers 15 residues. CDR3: CASTHRGGPGETQYF. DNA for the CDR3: TGTGCCAGCACCCACAGGGGCGGACCAGGAGAGACCCAGTACTTC.

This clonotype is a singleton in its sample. Here the CDR3 reads CASSLEAANGYTF. CDR3 in DNA: TGTGCCAGCAGCTTAGAAGCAGCTAATGGCTACACCTTC. The J gene is TRBJ1-2, the V gene TRBV7-2; no firm D call. Trimming left V 1 base short and J 6 bases short, with 9 bases between. The V gene's germline CDR1 is SGHTA and CDR2 FQGNSA. The CDR3 sequence is 13 residues long.

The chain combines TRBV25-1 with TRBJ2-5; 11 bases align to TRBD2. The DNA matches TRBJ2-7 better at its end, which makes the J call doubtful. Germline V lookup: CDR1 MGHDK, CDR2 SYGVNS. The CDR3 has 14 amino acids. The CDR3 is CASSVSGGAHEQYF. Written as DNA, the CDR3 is TGTGCCAGCAGTGTTAGCGGGGGGGCCCACGAGCAGTACTTC.

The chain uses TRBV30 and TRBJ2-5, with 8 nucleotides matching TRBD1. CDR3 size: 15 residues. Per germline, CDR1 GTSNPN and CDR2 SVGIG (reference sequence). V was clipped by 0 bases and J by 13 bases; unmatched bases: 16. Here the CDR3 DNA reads TGTGCCTGGAGTGTCGGAGGGACAGGTTATGAGGAGCGGTACTTC. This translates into CAWSVGGTGYEERYF.

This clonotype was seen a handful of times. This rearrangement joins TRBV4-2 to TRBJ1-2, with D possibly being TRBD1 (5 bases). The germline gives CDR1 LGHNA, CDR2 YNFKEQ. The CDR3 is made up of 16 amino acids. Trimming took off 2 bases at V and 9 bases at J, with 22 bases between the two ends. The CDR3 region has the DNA TGTGCCAGCAGCCAACTTCAGGGAATCGAAACTAATCGCTACACCTTC. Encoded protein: CASSQLQGIETNRYTF.